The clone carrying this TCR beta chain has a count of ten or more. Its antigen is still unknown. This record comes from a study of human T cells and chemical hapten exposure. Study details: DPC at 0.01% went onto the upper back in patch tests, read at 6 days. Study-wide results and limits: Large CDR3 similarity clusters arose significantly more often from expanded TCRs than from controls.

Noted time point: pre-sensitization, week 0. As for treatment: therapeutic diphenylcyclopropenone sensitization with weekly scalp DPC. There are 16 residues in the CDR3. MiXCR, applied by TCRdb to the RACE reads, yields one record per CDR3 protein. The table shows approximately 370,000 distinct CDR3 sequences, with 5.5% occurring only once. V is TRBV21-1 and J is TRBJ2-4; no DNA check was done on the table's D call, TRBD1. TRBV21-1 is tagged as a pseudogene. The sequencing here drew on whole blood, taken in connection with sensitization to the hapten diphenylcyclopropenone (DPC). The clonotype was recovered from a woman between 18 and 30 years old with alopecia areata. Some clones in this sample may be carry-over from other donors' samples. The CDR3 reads CASDGYRGIAKNIQYF. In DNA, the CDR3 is TGTGCCAGCGACGGTTACCGGGGCATAGCCAAAAACATTCAGTACTTC.